A single sample gave rise to the 10 T cell receptor beta chains below, sequenced in a study of blood T cell repertoires in COVID-19 (TCRdb year 2020). Library preparation was by the immunoSEQ multiplex PCR assay. TCRdb limited this immuneACCESS table to in-frame rearrangements with V and J called. A share of clones is missing; checked studies link under half to unresolved V genes, and the rest is unexplained. This sample is represented by about 330,000 clones; approximately 88% of them were singletons. The ten largest clones represent about 5% of the sample. Sequencing was performed on PBMCs or T cells enriched from blood (not recorded which). These receptors all stem from a man aged 30 to 45 who had recovered from COVID-19.

The chain carries TRBV14 and TRBJ2-1, with TRBD1 as a possible D gene (5 bases). This CDR3 is 18 amino acids long. Trimming removed 0 bases from V and 4 bases from J, with 19 bases in between. CDR1 SGHDN and CDR2 FVKESK come from the germline V gene. CDR3 coding DNA: TGTGCCAGCAGCCAAGATCAGGGTTTGGGCCTCCCTTACAATGAGCAGTTCTTC. Its translation is CASSQDQGLGLPYNEQFF.

This rearrangement joins TRBV18 to TRBJ1-2; no definite D call. The CDR3 spans 13 residues. Germline lookup yields CDR1 KGHSH and CDR2 LQKENI. The V end lost 2 bases, the J end lost 2 bases, and 6 bases lay between the germline ends. CDR3 sequence (DNA): TGTGCCAGCTCACCAGAGATAAACTATGGCTACACCTTC. This translates into CASSPEINYGYTF.

CDR3 nucleotide sequence: TGCGCCAGCAGCTCCACTAGTACGTCCTACGAGCAGTACTTC. Its protein is CASSSTSTSYEQYF. The V gene is TRBV5-1, the J gene TRBJ2-7; tentative D call: TRBD2 (5 bases). This CDR3 contains 14 residues. Germline lookup yields CDR1 SGHRS and CDR2 YFSETQ. The V and J ends lost 3 bases and 1 base respectively, with 11 bases between them.

This rearrangement joins TRBV7-9 to TRBJ2-7; TRBD1 aligns across 10 bases. The CDR3 consists of 16 residues. The germline V gene encodes CDR1 SEHNR and CDR2 FQNEAQ (reference sequence). V gave up 5 bases and J gave up 3 bases; unmatched junction bases: 10. CDR3 DNA: TGTGCCAGCAGCCCTAACCTCGGACAGGGGGGCTACGAGCAGTACTTC. This translates into CASSPNLGQGGYEQYF. Full variable domain (rest looked up from reference TRBV7-9 and TRBJ2-7): DTGVSQNPRHKITKRGQNVTFRCDPISEHNRLYWYRQTLGQGPEFLTYFQNEAQLEKSRLLSDRFSAERPKGSFSTLEIQRTEQGDSAMYLCASSPNLGQGGYEQYFGPGTRLTVT.

In this sample, this clone turned up once. The rearrangement uses TRBV12-3 or TRBV12-4 and TRBJ2-5; TRBD1 agrees at 7 bases. The V segment lost 7 bases and the J segment 1 base; nucleotides outside the gene matches: 3. CDR3 size: 13 residues. For the CDR3, the DNA is TGTGCCAGCACCCGGGACAGCCAAGAGACCCAGTACTTC. Its protein product is CASTRDSQETQYF.

The chain has TRBV5-1 and TRBJ1-4; 7 bases fit TRBD1. Germline V gene lookup returns CDR1 SGHRS and CDR2 YFSETQ. CDR3 size: 15 residues. After removal of 4 bases from V and 7 bases from J, the junction contained 10 bases not matched to a gene. The CDR3 DNA follows: TGCGCCAGCAGCCCTGACAGGGTGCGGAGTGAAAAACTGTTTTTT. Its protein product is CASSPDRVRSEKLFF.

The genes are TRBV7-9 and TRBJ1-2; tentatively, D is TRBD1 (5 bases). Between the trimmed V and J ends, which lost 4 bases and 0 bases, there was a span of 9 bases. CDR3 size: 14 residues. Per the germline V gene, CDR1 is SEHNR and CDR2 is FQNEAQ (reference sequence). The CDR3 here is CASSSGFPNYGYTF. For the CDR3, the DNA is TGTGCCAGCAGCTCAGGGTTTCCTAACTATGGCTACACCTTC.

The chain combines TRBV9 with TRBJ2-3, with 11 nucleotides matching TRBD2. In germline, CDR1 is SGDLS, CDR2 YYNGEE. The V gene end was trimmed by 4 bases and the J gene end by 0 bases; junction bases not matched to a gene: 7. This CDR3 region has 17 residues. In DNA form, the CDR3 reads TGTGCCAGCAGCCCTCCTAGCGGGGGGCCTAGCACAGATACGCAGTATTTT. The encoded protein is CASSPPSGGPSTDTQYF.

This chain connects TRBV30 to TRBJ2-7; 9 nucleotides agree with TRBD2. Losses at the gene ends were 3 bases for V and 4 bases for J; bases not matched to a gene: 4. CDR3 length: 13 amino acids. The germline V gene has CDR1 GTSNPN and CDR2 SVGIG (reference sequence). CDR3 amino acids: CAWRERGAYEQYF. CDR3 DNA: TGTGCCTGGAGAGAGCGGGGGGCTTACGAGCAGTACTTC. Using reference TRBV30 and TRBJ2-7 for the parts outside the CDR3, the full variable domain is SQTIHQWPATLVQPVGSPLSLECTVEGTSNPNLYWYRQAAGRGLQLLFYSVGIGQISSEVPQNLSASRPQDRQFILSSKKLLLSDSGFYLCAWRERGAYEQYFGPGTRLTVT.

As regards this clone: Germline is not matched at one junction end, which may reflect a read error. The chain carries TRBV6-5 and TRBJ2-2, with TRBD1 as a possible D gene (5 bases). The CDR3 is 15 amino acids. Germline values: CDR1 MNHEY, CDR2 SVGAGI. CDR3 in amino acids: CASSYSPGNAGELFF. The CDR3 coding sequence is TGTGCCAGCAGTTACTCTCCAGGGAACGCCGGGGAGCTGTTTTTT.